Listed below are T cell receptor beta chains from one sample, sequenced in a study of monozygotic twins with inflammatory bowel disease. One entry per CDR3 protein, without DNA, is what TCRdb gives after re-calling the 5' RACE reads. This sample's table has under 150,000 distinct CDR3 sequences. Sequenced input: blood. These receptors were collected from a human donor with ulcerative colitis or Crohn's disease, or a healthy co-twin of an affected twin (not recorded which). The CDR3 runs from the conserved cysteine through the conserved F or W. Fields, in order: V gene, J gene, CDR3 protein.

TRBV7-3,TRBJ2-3,CASSLTASDTQYF
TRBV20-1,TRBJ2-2,CSARDWVHGNTGELFF
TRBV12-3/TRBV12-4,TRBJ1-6,CASRKDRGNSPLHF
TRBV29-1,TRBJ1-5,CSASADFNQPQHF
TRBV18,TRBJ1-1,CASSPWRENTEAFF
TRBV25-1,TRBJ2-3,CASRDSASTDTQYF
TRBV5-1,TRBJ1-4,CASSLMTGGEKLFF
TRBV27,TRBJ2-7,CASSSPKRATKSYEQYF
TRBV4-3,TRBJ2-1,CASSQDRIIGGGSRRNEQFF
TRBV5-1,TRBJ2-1,CASSKGLAGLDEQFF
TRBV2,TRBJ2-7,CASSEMDISSYEQYF
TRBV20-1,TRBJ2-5,CSAREGTGGSQETQYF
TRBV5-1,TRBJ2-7,CASSLVPGGDEQYF
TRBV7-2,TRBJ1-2,CASSLRTGASTNYGYTF
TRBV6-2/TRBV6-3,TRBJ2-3,CASSTRTDTQYF
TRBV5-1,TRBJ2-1,CASSISGTAVYNEQFF